What follows are 17 T cell receptor beta chains derived from one specimen sequenced in a study of response to subunit inactivated influenza vaccine. Using its own MiXCR run on the RT-PCR reads, TCRdb lists one record per CDR3 protein. This table holds approximately 160,000 distinct CDR3 sequences, roughly 10% found once. This sample comprised CD8+ T cells sorted from PBMCs, obtained approximately 25 months after vaccination. The receptor set was obtained from a man aged 50 to 69 who received an inactivated influenza vaccine.

This clonotype was found a few times. V usage is TRBV2 and J usage is TRBJ2-1; tentatively, D is TRBD1 (6 bases). CDR1 and CDR2 (germline): SNHLY, FYNNEI. The CDR3 runs 15 residues. The ends were cut back, 6 bases at V and 9 bases at J, with 21 bases in the middle. DNA of the CDR3: TGTGCCAGCAGACAGACGTCCGGGACAATCGGTGAGCAGTTCTTC. It translates to CASRQTSGTIGEQFF.

This clonotype has only a few counts. This sequence joins TRBV4-3 and TRBJ1-4; D is possibly TRBD1 (5 bases). V lost 3 bases and J 7 bases, leaving 15 bases between the germline ends. This CDR3 spans 15 amino acids. Germline CDR1 and CDR2: LGHNA and YSLEER. CDR3 sequence reads: CASSHMGRETEKLFF. CDR3 nucleotides: TGCGCCAGCAGCCATATGGGCAGGGAAACTGAAAAACTGTTTTTT.

V usage is TRBV6-5 and J usage is TRBJ2-5, with TRBD1 identical over 9 bases. The V gene's germline CDR1 is MNHEY and CDR2 SVGAGI. The CDR3 is 13 amino acids. J gave up 4 bases and V 4 bases, and 1 base lay outside the gene matches. The CDR3 region is CASSLGQGETQYF. The DNA for the CDR3 is TGTGCCAGCAGTTTGGGACAGGGAGAGACCCAGTACTTC.

The rearrangement uses TRBV20-1 and TRBJ2-1; TRBD2 matches at 11 bases. The CDR3 covers 16 residues. Losses at the gene ends were 0 bases for V and 9 bases for J; bases not matched to a gene: 10. Germline-derived CDR1 and CDR2 are DFQATT and SNEGSKA (reference sequence). Here the CDR3 DNA reads TGCAGTGCTAGAGATGGGGGACTAGCGGTTGCGGGTGAGCAGTTCTTC. Translating it yields CSARDGGLAVAGEQFF.

The V gene is TRBV11-2, the J gene TRBJ2-6; 10 bases are shared with TRBD2. With V trimmed by 2 bases and J by 2 bases, 6 bases remained unmatched. This CDR3 comprises 18 residues. The germline CDR1 and CDR2 sequences are SGHAT and FQNNGV. The CDR3 loop reads CASSLLAGDYAGANVLTF. Here the CDR3 DNA reads TGTGCCAGCAGCTTACTAGCGGGAGATTATGCTGGGGCCAACGTCCTGACTTTC. Variable domain in full (rest from reference TRBV11-2 and TRBJ2-6): EAGVAQSPRYKIIEKRQSVAFWCNPISGHATLYWYQQILGQGPKLLIQFQNNGVVDDSQLPKDRFSAERLKGVDSTLKIQPAKLEDSAVYLCASSLLAGDYAGANVLTFGAGSRLTVL.

This chain joins TRBV4-1 and TRBJ2-1; D may be TRBD1 (5 bases). From germline, CDR1 is MGHRA and CDR2 YSYEKL. The V end was cut by 1 base, the J end by 7 bases, with 8 bases between. There are 13 residues in the CDR3. The CDR3 nucleotides are TGCGCCAGCAGCCAAGTTGGGGCAAATGAGCAGTTCTTC. Amino acids: CASSQVGANEQFF.

For the CDR3, the DNA is TGTGCCAGTAGTATAGATGTAGCGTACGAGCAGTACTTC. It yields the protein CASSIDVAYEQYF. V usage is TRBV19 and J usage is TRBJ2-7; the D gene is possibly TRBD2 (5 bases). Germline CDR1 and CDR2: LNHDA and SQIVND (reference sequence). The CDR3 contains 13 residues. The V end was cut by 0 bases, the J end by 4 bases, with 7 bases between. The whole variable domain, remainder taken from reference TRBV19 and TRBJ2-7, is DGGITQSPKYLFRKEGQNVTLSCEQNLNHDAMYWYRQDPGQGLRLIYYSQIVNDFQKGDIAEGYSVSREKKESFPLTVTSAQKNPTAFYLCASSIDVAYEQYFGPGTRLTVT.

This sequence joins TRBV3-1 and TRBJ2-7; TRBD2 might be the D (5 bases). This CDR3 is built from 15 residues. Germline CDR1 and CDR2: LGHDT and YNNKEL (reference sequence). Trimming removed 8 bases at V and 5 bases at J, with 22 bases between. The CDR3, as DNA: TGTGCCAGCTCCAAGGAGGTCCCTTTGACCCACGAGCAGTACTTC. Its translation is CASSKEVPLTHEQYF.

The V call is TRBV7-6, the J call TRBJ2-1, with 9 positions matching TRBD1. The CDR3 loop spans 15 amino acids. Trimming cost V 5 bases and J 6 bases; bases outside gene matches: 8. CDR1 and CDR2 (germline): SGHVS, FNYEAQ. The CDR3 reads CASSSTGGSGNEQFF. CDR3 coding DNA: TGTGCCAGCAGCAGCACAGGGGGCTCCGGCAATGAGCAGTTCTTC.

About this clonotype: At one end the junction does not follow the germline gene, possibly because of a read error. The genes are TRBV3-1 and TRBJ2-1; 10 nucleotides line up with TRBD1. The CDR3 sequence is 18 residues long. Germline V CDR1 and CDR2: LGHDT, YNNKEL (reference sequence). In DNA form, the CDR3 reads TGTGCCAGCTGCCAAGAGTTCCCCGGGACAGGGGTGGTTAATGAGCAGTTCTTC. It yields the protein CASCQEFPGTGVVNEQFF.

The chain is built from TRBV7-2 and TRBJ2-7; D is ambiguous. The CDR3 has 15 amino acids. Germline CDR1 reads SGHTA; CDR2 reads FQGNSA. The germline V and J ends were trimmed by 1 base and 2 bases, with 12 bases remaining between them. CDR3 amino acids: CASSLGATFPYEQYF. CDR3 nucleotides: TGTGCCAGCAGCTTAGGGGCCACATTTCCCTACGAGCAGTACTTC. The variable domain in full, completed from reference TRBV7-2 and TRBJ2-7, reads GAGVSQSPSNKVTEKGKDVELRCDPISGHTALYWYRQSLGQGLEFLIYFQGNSAPDKSGLPSDRFSAERTGGSVSTLTIQRTQQEDSAVYLCASSLGATFPYEQYFGPGTRLTVT.

This clonotype has a count of ten or more. CDR3 residues: CSAKESSGNYNEQFF. DNA for the CDR3: TGCAGTGCTAAGGAGTCGTCAGGTAATTACAATGAGCAGTTCTTC. The chain employs TRBV20-1 and TRBJ2-1; D is ambiguous. The V gene's germline CDR1 is DFQATT and CDR2 SNEGSKA (reference sequence). This CDR3 spans 15 amino acids. Deletions cut 4 bases from V and 4 bases from J, with 17 bases between.

This clonotype came up a few times. The chain carries TRBV4-2 and TRBJ2-5; perhaps TRBD2 as D (5 bases). Germline V CDR1 and CDR2: LGHNA, YNFKEQ. Trimming removed 4 bases from V and 5 bases from J, with 14 bases in between. The CDR3 spans 14 residues. The CDR3 reads CASSPGNSLETQYF. CDR3 bases: TGTGCCAGCAGCCCCGGGAACTCCCTCGAGACCCAGTACTTC.

This clonotype was counted between two and nine times. V and J are TRBV28 and TRBJ2-3, with 13 bases fitting TRBD2. Looked up from germline, CDR1 is MDHEN and CDR2 is SYDVKM. The V segment lost 4 bases and the J segment 4 bases; nucleotides outside the gene matches: 8. The CDR3 loop spans 17 amino acids. CDR3 sequence: CASSSRTSGREADTQYF. Here the CDR3 DNA reads TGTGCCAGCAGTTCCAGGACTAGCGGGAGAGAGGCAGATACGCAGTATTTT. The full variable domain, in which reference TRBV28 and TRBJ2-3 provide the parts outside the CDR3, is DVKVTQSSRYLVKRTGEKVFLECVQDMDHENMFWYRQDPGLGLRLIYFSYDVKMKEKGDIPEGYSVSREKKERFSLILESASTNQTSMYLCASSSRTSGREADTQYFGPGTRLTVL.

This clonotype came up a few times. Given a much more abundant clone one base away, this may be a read error. This rearrangement joins TRBV7-9 to TRBJ2-3; TRBD1 matches 7 bases. Per the germline V gene, CDR1 is SEHNR and CDR2 is FQNEAQ (reference sequence). The CDR3 is 12 amino acids. V was clipped by 6 bases and J by 4 bases; unmatched bases: 1. The chain's CDR3 is CASSTGADTQYF. As DNA, the CDR3 is TGTGCCAGCAGTACAGGGGCAGATACGCAGTATTTT.

The chain links TRBV28 to TRBJ2-4; tentatively, D is TRBD1 (5 bases). Germline V gene sequence: CDR1 MDHEN, CDR2 SYDVKM. With 6 bases removed from V and 11 bases from J, the gap between germline ends came to 20 bases. The CDR3 spans 14 residues. CDR3 residues: CASSADSPEWFQYF. The CDR3, as DNA: TGTGCCAGCAGCGCCGACAGCCCCGAGTGGTTTCAGTACTTC.

CDR3 residues: CAISNRDPETQYF. The CDR3 DNA reads as TGTGCCATCAGCAACAGGGATCCGGAGACCCAGTACTTC. The chain couples TRBV10-3 to TRBJ2-5; maybe TRBD1 (6 bases). This CDR3 has 13 amino acids. Trimming shortened V by 6 bases and J by 5 bases, and 13 bases separated the two germline ends. Germline CDR1 and CDR2: ENHRY and SYGVKD.